This T cell receptor (beta chain) comes out of a study of T cell responses to AZD1222 COVID-19 vaccine. In regard to this clone: Antigen specificity is unknown.

Overall study findings and caveats: None of the repertoires were sampled until the peak T cell response had passed. Clonal diversity may have been underestimated in mostly white British donors. Seropositive at baseline were only a handful of AZD1222 recipients. Among spike-specific TCRs, nearly half reportedly target unmutated variant regions.

Trimming removed 4 bases from V and 4 bases from J; junction bases left unmatched: 2. From germline, CDR1 is LGHNA and CDR2 YNFKEQ. CDR3 size: 14 residues. The protocol was immunoSEQ multiplex PCR, while the TCRdb copy is restricted to in-frame clones and leaves out a portion. The sample lists 150,000 to 160,000 clones; approximately 90% were seen once. This chain uses TRBV4-2 with TRBJ2-5; 11 bases fit TRBD1. Sequencing was performed on peripheral blood, taken after recovery from COVID-19. This receptor was identified in an adult who had recovered from COVID-19. The CDR3 sequence: CASSLGTGGETQYF. The CDR3, as DNA: TGTGCCAGCAGCCTAGGGACAGGGGGAGAGACCCAGTACTTC.